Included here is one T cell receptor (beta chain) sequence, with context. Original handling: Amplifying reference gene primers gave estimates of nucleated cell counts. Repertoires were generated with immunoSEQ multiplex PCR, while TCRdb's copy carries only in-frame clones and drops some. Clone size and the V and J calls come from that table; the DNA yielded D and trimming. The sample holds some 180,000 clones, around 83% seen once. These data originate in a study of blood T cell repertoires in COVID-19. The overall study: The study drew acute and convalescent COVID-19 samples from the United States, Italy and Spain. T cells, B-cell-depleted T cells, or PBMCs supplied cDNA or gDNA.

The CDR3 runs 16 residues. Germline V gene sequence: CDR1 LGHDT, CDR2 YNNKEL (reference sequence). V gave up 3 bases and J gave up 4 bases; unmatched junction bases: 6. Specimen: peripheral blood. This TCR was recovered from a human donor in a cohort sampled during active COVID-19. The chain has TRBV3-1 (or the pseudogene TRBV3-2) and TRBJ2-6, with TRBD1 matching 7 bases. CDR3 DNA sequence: TGTGCCAGCAGCCACCACAGGGGCTCCGGGGCCAACGTCCTGACTTTC. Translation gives CASSHHRGSGANVLTF.